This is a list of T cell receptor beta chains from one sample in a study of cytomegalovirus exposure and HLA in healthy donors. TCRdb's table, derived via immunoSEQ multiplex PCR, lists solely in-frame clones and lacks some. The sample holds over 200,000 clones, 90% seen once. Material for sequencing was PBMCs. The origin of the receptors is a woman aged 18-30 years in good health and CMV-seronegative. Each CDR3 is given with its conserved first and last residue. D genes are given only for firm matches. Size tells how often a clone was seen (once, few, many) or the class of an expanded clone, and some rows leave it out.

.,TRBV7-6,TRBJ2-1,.,CASSSSTVVVEQFF,TGTGCCAGCAGCTCATCCACAGTGGTTGTTGAGCAGTTCTTC
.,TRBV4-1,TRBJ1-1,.,CASSHLGRAVDTEAFF,TGCGCCAGCAGCCACCTGGGGAGGGCGGTGGACACTGAAGCTTTCTTT
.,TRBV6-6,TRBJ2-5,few,CASSSTTTQETQYF,TGTGCCAGCAGTTCCACGACAACTCAAGAGACCCAGTACTTC
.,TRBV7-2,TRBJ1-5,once,CASSLVGGSNQPQHF,TGTGCCAGCAGCTTGGTCGGGGGAAGCAATCAGCCCCAGCATTTT
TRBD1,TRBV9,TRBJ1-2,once,CASSGGGGYTF,TGTGCCAGTTCAGGGGGCGGTGGCTACACCTTC
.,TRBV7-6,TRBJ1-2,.,CASSTSAGRNYGYTF,TGTGCCAGCAGCACCTCAGCGGGACGGAACTATGGCTACACCTTC
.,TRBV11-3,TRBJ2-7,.,CASSWTEGNEQYF,TGTGCCAGCAGCTGGACAGAGGGAAACGAGCAGTACTTC
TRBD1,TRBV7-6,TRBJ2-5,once,CASTSLRTAGGVEETQYF,TGTGCCAGCACCTCCCTCCGTACGGCAGGGGGTGTTGAGGAGACCCAGTACTTC
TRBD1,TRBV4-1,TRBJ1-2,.,CASSQPRDRGDGYTF,TGCGCCAGCAGCCAGCCTAGGGACAGGGGAGATGGCTACACCTTC
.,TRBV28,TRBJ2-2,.,CASSSDSNTGRELFF,TGTGCCAGCAGTTCCGACTCCAATACAGGGCGGGAGCTGTTTTTT
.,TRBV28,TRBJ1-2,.,CASLNSRGGYTF,TGTGCCAGCCTTAATTCACGCGGTGGCTACACCTTC